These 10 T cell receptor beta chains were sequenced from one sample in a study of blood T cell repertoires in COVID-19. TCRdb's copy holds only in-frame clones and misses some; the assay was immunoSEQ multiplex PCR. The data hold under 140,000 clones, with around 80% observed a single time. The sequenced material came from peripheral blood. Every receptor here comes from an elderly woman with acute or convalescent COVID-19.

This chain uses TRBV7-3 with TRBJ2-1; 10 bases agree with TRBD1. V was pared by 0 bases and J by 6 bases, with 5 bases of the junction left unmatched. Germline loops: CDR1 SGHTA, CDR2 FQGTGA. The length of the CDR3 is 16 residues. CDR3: CASSLTRDRGSNEQFF. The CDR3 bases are TGTGCCAGCAGCTTAACCAGGGACAGGGGATCCAATGAGCAGTTCTTC.

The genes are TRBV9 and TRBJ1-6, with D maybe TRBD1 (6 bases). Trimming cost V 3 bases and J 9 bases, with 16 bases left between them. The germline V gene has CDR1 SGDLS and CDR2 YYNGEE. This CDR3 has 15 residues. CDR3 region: CASSASTGSGSPLHF. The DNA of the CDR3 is TGTGCCAGCAGCGCTTCTACAGGGTCGGGTTCACCCCTCCACTTT.

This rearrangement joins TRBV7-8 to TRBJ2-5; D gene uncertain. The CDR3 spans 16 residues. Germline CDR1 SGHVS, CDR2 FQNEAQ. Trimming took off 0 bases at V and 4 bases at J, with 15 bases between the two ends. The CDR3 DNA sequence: TGTGCCAGCAGCTTAGCGTGGCGAGGCTTGCGAGAGACCCAGTACTTC. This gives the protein CASSLAWRGLRETQYF.

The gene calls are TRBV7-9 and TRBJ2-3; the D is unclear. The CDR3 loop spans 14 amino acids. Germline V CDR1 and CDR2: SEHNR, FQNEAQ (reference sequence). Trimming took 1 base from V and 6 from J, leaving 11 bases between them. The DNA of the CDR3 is TGTGCCAGCAGCTTAGTTTCTCCCCTTGATACGCAGTATTTT. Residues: CASSLVSPLDTQYF.

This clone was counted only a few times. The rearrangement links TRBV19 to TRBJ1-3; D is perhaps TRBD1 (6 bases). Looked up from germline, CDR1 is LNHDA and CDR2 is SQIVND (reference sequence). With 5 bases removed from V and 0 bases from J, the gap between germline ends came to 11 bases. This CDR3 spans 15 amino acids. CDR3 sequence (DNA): TGTGCCAGTAGTTACGGGGGGCTCTCTGGAAACACCATATATTTT. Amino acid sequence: CASSYGGLSGNTIYF.

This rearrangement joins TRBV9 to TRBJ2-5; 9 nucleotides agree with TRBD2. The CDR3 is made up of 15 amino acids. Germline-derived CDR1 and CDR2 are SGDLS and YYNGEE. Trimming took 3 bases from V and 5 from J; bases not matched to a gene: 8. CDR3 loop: CASSDPSGNAETQYF. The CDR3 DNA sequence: TGTGCCAGCAGCGATCCTAGCGGGAATGCGGAGACCCAGTACTTC.

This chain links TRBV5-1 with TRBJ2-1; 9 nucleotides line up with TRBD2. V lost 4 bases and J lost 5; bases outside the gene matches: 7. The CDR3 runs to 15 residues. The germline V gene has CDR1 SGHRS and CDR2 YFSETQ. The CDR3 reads CASSGAGGANNEQFF. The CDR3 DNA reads TGCGCCAGCAGCGGGGCGGGGGGGGCAAACAATGAGCAGTTCTTC.

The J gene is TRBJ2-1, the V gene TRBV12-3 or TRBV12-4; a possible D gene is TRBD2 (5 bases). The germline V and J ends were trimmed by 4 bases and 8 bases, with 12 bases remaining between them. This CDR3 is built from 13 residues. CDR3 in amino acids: CASSSSAVDEQFF. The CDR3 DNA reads TGTGCCAGCAGTTCGTCAGCGGTGGATGAGCAGTTCTTC.

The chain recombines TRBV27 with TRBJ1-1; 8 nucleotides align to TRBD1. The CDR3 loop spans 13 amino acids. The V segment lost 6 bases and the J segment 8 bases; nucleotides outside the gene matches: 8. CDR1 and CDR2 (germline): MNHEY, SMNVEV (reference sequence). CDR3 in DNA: TGTGCCAGCAGGCTTAACAGGGGGTTGGAAGCTTTCTTT. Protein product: CASRLNRGLEAFF.

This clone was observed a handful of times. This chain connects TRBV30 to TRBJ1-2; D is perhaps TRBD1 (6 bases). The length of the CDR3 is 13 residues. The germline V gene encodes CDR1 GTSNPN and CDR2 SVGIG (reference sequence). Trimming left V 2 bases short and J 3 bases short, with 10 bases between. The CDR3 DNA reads TGTGCCTGGAGTACACAGGGCGACTATGGCTACACCTTC. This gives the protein CAWSTQGDYGYTF.